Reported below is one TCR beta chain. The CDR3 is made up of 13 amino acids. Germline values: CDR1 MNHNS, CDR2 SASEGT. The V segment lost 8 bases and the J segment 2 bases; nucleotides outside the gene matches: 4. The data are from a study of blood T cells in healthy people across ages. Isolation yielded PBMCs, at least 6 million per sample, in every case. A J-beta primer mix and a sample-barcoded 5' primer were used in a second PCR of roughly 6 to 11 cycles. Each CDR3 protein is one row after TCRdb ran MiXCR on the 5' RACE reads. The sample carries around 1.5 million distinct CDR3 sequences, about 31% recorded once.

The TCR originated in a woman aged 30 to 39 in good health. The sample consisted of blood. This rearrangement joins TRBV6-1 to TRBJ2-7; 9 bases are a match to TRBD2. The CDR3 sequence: CASDSSGTYEQYF. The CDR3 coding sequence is TGTGCCAGCGACTCTAGCGGGACCTACGAGCAGTACTTC.